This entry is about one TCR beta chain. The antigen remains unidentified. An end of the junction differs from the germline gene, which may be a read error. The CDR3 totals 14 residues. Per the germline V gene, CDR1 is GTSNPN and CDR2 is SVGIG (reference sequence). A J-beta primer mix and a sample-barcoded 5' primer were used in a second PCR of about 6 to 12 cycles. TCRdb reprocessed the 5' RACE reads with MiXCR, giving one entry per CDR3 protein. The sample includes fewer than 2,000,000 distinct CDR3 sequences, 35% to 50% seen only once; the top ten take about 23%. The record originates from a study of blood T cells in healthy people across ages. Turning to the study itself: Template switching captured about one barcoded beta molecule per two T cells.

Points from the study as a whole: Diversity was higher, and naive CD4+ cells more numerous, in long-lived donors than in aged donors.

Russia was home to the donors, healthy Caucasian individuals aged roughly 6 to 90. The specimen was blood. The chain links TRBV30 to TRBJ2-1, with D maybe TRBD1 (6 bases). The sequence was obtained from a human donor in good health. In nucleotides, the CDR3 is TGTGCCTGGAGCTGGGGGCTCGCTAGAAATGGGCAGTTCTTC. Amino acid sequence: CAWSWGLARNGQFF. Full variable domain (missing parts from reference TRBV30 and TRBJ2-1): SQTIHQWPATLVQPVGSPLSLECTVEGTSNPNLYWYRQAAGRGLQLLFYSVGIGQISSEVPQNLSASRPQDRQFILSSKKLLLSDSGFYLCAWSWGLARNGQFFGPGTRLTVL.